One and the same sample provided the 2 T cell receptor beta chains below, sequenced in a study of response to subunit inactivated influenza vaccine. TCRdb processed the RT-PCR reads anew with MiXCR; each CDR3 protein has one entry. The sample has 700,000 to 900,000 distinct CDR3 sequences, approximately 22% seen once; the top ten hold 10% to 13%. Sequencing used PBMCs from blood, obtained roughly 5 days after vaccination. The receptors originated from a middle-aged man who received an inactivated influenza vaccine.

The chain uses TRBV9 and TRBJ2-5, with TRBD1 as a possible D gene (6 bases). The germline gives CDR1 SGDLS, CDR2 YYNGEE. CDR3 length: 15 residues. The V and J ends lost 0 bases and 4 bases respectively, with 13 bases between them. CDR3 residues: CASSVGQELRETQYF. The CDR3 coding sequence is TGTGCCAGCAGCGTAGGACAGGAGCTCCGAGAGACCCAGTACTTC.

The chain couples TRBV4-3 to TRBJ1-6; D is unclear. The germline CDR1 and CDR2 sequences are LGHNA and YSLEER. V was cut by 0 bases and J by 10 bases, with 13 bases left in between. The CDR3 extends over 15 amino acids. The CDR3 bases are TGCGCCAGCAGCCAAGATCTGGAGGGCGGCTCACCCCTCCACTTT. This encodes CASSQDLEGGSPLHF.